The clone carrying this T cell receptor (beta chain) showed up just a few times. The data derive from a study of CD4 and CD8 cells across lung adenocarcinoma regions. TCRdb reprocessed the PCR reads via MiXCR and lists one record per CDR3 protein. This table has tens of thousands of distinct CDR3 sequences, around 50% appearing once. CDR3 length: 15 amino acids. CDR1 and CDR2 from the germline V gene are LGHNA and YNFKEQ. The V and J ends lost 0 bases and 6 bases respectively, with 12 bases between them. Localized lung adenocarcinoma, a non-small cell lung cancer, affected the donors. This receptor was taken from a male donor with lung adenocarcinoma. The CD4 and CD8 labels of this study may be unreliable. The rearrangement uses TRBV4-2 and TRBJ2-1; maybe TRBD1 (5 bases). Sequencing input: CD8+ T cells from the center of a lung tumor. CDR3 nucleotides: TGTGCCAGCAGCCAAGAGATGGGCCAGGGCAATGAGCAGTTCTTC. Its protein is CASSQEMGQGNEQFF.